Listed below are T cell receptor beta chains from one sample, sequenced in a study of T cell responses to AZD1222 COVID-19 vaccine. Sequencing used immunoSEQ multiplex PCR; TCRdb keeps in-frame clones, though not all of them. Of 85,000 to 110,000 clones in the sample, about nine tenths were seen once. Material: peripheral blood, obtained on day 0 of AZD1222 vaccination. The receptors were sampled from an adult in good health. Each CDR3 is given with its conserved first and last residue. Fields, in order: V gene, D gene, J gene, clone size, CDR3 DNA, CDR3 protein. D genes are given only for firm matches. Rows may omit the clone size; those that give it use once, few, many or a size class.

>TRBV19|TRBD1|TRBJ2-7|-
TGTGCCAGTAGTAGGGCACGGACAGGGATTTACGAGCAGTACTTC
CASSRARTGIYEQYF
>TRBV25-1|-|TRBJ2-3|-
TGTGCCAGCACCCCAAGTGTGACAGATACGCAGTATTTT
CASTPSVTDTQYF
>TRBV19|-|TRBJ1-1|-
TGTGCCAGCCATGGAGGCGGGCTGAACACTGAAGCTTTCTTT
CASHGGGLNTEAFF
>TRBV27|-|TRBJ2-1|-
TGTGCCAGCAGAGGCGGTACGATCTCCTACAATGAGCAGTTCTTC
CASRGGTISYNEQFF
>TRBV9|TRBD1|TRBJ1-1|-
TGTGCCAGCAGCGTGGTTCAGGGGGGGACTGAAGCTTTCTTT
CASSVVQGGTEAFF
>TRBV11-2|-|TRBJ1-1|-
TGTGCCAGCAGCTTAGTCCGGGGGAGGGCTGAAGCTTTCTTT
CASSLVRGRAEAFF
>TRBV15|-|TRBJ2-3|-
TGTGCCACCAGCAGAGATGCCCTCAGGTCCCCCACACAAAATACGCAGTATTTT
CATSRDALRSPTQNTQYF
>TRBV5-6|TRBD1|TRBJ1-4|-
TGTGCCAGCAGCGTACCCGGGACAGGGGTTCAGAAACTGTTTTTT
CASSVPGTGVQKLFF
>TRBV5-1|TRBD2|TRBJ2-3|-
TGCGCCAGCAGCCTGGGATCCGGGACTAGCGGGAGGGGGACGCAGTATTTT
CASSLGSGTSGRGTQYF
>TRBV27|-|TRBJ2-5|once
TGTGCCAGCAGTTTAAGGCAGACCCTCCCCCAGACCCAGTACTTC
CASSLRQTLPQTQYF
>TRBV5-1|TRBD2|TRBJ2-2|-
TGCGCCAGCAGCTTACTGACTAGCGGGAGGGCCACCGGGGAGCTGTTTTTT
CASSLLTSGRATGELFF
>TRBV2|TRBD1|TRBJ2-1|-
TGTGCCAGCAGTGTTCAGGGACAGGGGCCTTACAATGAGCAGTTCTTC
CASSVQGQGPYNEQFF
>TRBV18|-|TRBJ1-4|-
TGTGCCAGCTCACCACCAAACAGGGCGAATGAAAAACTGTTTTTT
CASSPPNRANEKLFF
>TRBV4-1|-|TRBJ1-2|-
TGCGCCAGCAGCCAAGATAGTGGGGCGATCTATGGCTACACCTTC
CASSQDSGAIYGYTF
>TRBV19|-|TRBJ1-1|-
TGTGCCAGTACTCTCGAAGGCTTGAACACTGAAGCTTTCTTT
CASTLEGLNTEAFF
>TRBV29-1|TRBD1|TRBJ2-7|-
TGCAGCGTTGTCGCGGGACAGGGGGACGAGCAGTACTTC
CSVVAGQGDEQYF
>TRBV15|-|TRBJ1-1|-
TGTGCCACCAGCAGAGATCTAGGGGAAGGGACTGAAGCTTTCTTT
CATSRDLGEGTEAFF
>TRBV5-5|-|TRBJ2-7|-
TGTGCCAGCAGCGCAAGGGAACAGGGTGCCGAGCAGTACTTC
CASSAREQGAEQYF
>TRBV28|-|TRBJ2-1|-
TGTGCCAGCAGTTTAAGACTAATCCACAATGAGCAGTTCTTC
CASSLRLIHNEQFF
>TRBV7-2|-|TRBJ1-6|few
TGTGCCAGCAGCTTAGGAACGGGGGGTTCACCCCTCCACTTT
CASSLGTGGSPLHF
>TRBV2|-|TRBJ2-7|-
TGTGCCAGCAGTGGGGAGATAGAGCAGTACTTC
CASSGEIEQYF
>TRBV7-9|-|TRBJ1-4|-
TGTGCCAGCAGCTCCCTAGGTAGCCCGAATGAAAAACTGTTTTTT
CASSSLGSPNEKLFF
>TRBV14|TRBD1|TRBJ2-1|-
TGTGCCAGCAGCATCAAGGGACAGGCCTACAATGAGCAGTTCTTC
CASSIKGQAYNEQFF
>TRBV27|-|TRBJ2-7|-
TGTGCCAGCAGTTTATCGGGCGGGTGGGTTCTGGAGCAGTACTTC
CASSLSGGWVLEQYF
>TRBV24-1|-|TRBJ1-5|once
TGTGCCACCAGTGATACTCTAGGTGCGGGCAATCAGCCCCAGCATTTT
CATSDTLGAGNQPQHF
>TRBV12-3/TRBV12-4|-|TRBJ1-3|-
TGTGCCAGCAGCGAAGAATGGACCATATATTTT
CASSEEWTIYF
>TRBV6-5|-|TRBJ2-1|-
TGTGCCAGCGGACTACAGGGTGTCAATGAGCAGTTCTTC
CASGLQGVNEQFF
>TRBV14|-|TRBJ1-1|-
TGTGCCAGCAGCCCCCCAGGAATGAACACTGAAGCTTTCTTT
CASSPPGMNTEAFF
>TRBV5-4|-|TRBJ2-1|-
TGTGCCAGCAGCTTGGCCGGGATTTACAATGAGCAGTTCTTC
CASSLAGIYNEQFF
>TRBV5-4|-|TRBJ2-5|-
TGTGCCAGCAGCTTGGCCAGAGCCAATACAGGGTTCCAAGAGACCCAGTACTTC
CASSLARANTGFQETQYF
>TRBV18|TRBD2|TRBJ2-1|-
TGTGCCAGCTCACCAATCGGCAATAGCGGGAGCCGTGAGCAGTTCTTC
CASSPIGNSGSREQFF
>TRBV28|-|TRBJ1-6|few
TGTGCCAGCAGCGGGACCGCTTCTAGCTATTTCACCCTCCACTTT
CASSGTASSYFTLHF
>TRBV2|TRBD2|TRBJ2-7|few
TGTGCCACAGAGGGACTAGCGGGAGCATGGGGCTCCTACGAGCAGTACTTC
CATEGLAGAWGSYEQYF
>TRBV18|TRBD1|TRBJ2-7|-
TGTGCCAGCTCACCAATTTTCGGTCGGGACAGTAGCTCCTACGAGCAGTACTTC
CASSPIFGRDSSSYEQYF
>TRBV18|-|TRBJ2-2|-
TGTGCCAGCTCACCTCCCGAGCGGGCGCCCACCGGGGAGCTGTTTTTT
CASSPPERAPTGELFF
>TRBV11-2|-|TRBJ2-1|-
TGTGCCAGCAGCTTAGGCGCGAGCTCCTACAATGAGCAGTTCTTC
CASSLGASSYNEQFF
>TRBV2|TRBD1|TRBJ1-4|-
TGTGCCAGCAGGAGGGACAGTGTTAATGAAAAACTGTTTTTT
CASRRDSVNEKLFF
>TRBV10-3|-|TRBJ2-2|-
TGTGCCATCAGTGATCACCAGCGGCCCACCGGGGAGCTGTTTTTT
CAISDHQRPTGELFF
>TRBV5-1|-|TRBJ2-7|-
TGCGCCAGCAGCCACGAAGGAAAATCCTACGAGCAGTACTTC
CASSHEGKSYEQYF
>TRBV19|TRBD2|TRBJ2-5|-
TGTGCCAGTAGTATTTCCGGGGGGGAGACCCAGTACTTC
CASSISGGETQYF
>TRBV28|TRBD1|TRBJ1-2|-
TGTGCCAGCTACCGGACAGGGGCCTATGGCTACACCTTC
CASYRTGAYGYTF
>TRBV13|TRBD1|TRBJ1-2|-
TGTGCCAGCAGCTTAGGCAGGGGGTATGGCTACACCTTC
CASSLGRGYGYTF
>TRBV18|-|TRBJ2-5|-
TGTGCCAGCTCCCGGGTGGAGGTCTCAATCGAGACCCAGTACTTC
CASSRVEVSIETQYF
>TRBV7-9|-|TRBJ2-2|-
TGTGCCAGCAGCTTCGTAGCGTCTGGCACCGGGGAGCTGTTTTTT
CASSFVASGTGELFF
>TRBV28|-|TRBJ2-7|-
TGTGCCAGCAGTCCCTTGGGCCGCGAGCAGTACTTC
CASSPLGREQYF
>TRBV18|TRBD1|TRBJ1-2|-
TGTGCCAGCTCACCGAACCCAGGGGGCAACTATGGCTACACCTTC
CASSPNPGGNYGYTF
>TRBV9|-|TRBJ2-7|-
TGTGCCAGCAGCGTAGACTCAGCCTACGAGCAGTACTTC
CASSVDSAYEQYF
>TRBV3-1/TRBV3-2|-|TRBJ2-6|-
TGTGCCAGCAGCCAATTTAGACCAGGGGCCAACGTCCTGACTTTC
CASSQFRPGANVLTF
>TRBV27|TRBD2|TRBJ2-5|-
TGTGCCAGCAGTTACCGGGAGGGCCAAACCCAGTACTTC
CASSYREGQTQYF